The entry below gives a single TCR beta chain sequence along with its context. Its antigen is still unknown. The data were obtained in a study of blood T cells in healthy people across ages. With 0 bases removed from V and 4 bases from J, the gap between germline ends came to 15 bases. CDR3 length equals 16 residues. Germline CDR1 and CDR2: MGHRA and YSYEKL. A second PCR, run for 7 to 11 cycles, used a sample-barcoded 5' primer plus a J-beta primer mix. From the 5' RACE reads, TCRdb called clonotypes with MiXCR, one entry per CDR3 protein. The data show about 1.6 million distinct CDR3 sequences, 34% seen once. General observations from the study: Greater diversity and more naive CD4+ cells were seen in long-lived donors than in aged donors. Total diversity from one million sequenced T cells was likely underestimated.

This TCR derives from a woman younger than 45 in good health. Sequenced material: blood. The chain carries TRBV4-1 and TRBJ1-1; D possibly corresponds to TRBD1 (6 bases). The CDR3 nucleotides read TGCGCCAGCAGCCAAGAAGGGGGGGTTTTTAGCACTGAAGCTTTCTTT. The encoded protein is CASSQEGGVFSTEAFF.